Described below is a single T cell receptor beta chain sequence and its context. Germline V gene data show CDR1 as SGDLS and CDR2 as YYNGEE. V lost 0 bases and J 5 bases, leaving 11 bases between the germline ends. This CDR3 has 15 residues. TCRdb passed the RACE reads through MiXCR, listing each CDR3 protein once. The profile shows roughly 150,000 distinct CDR3 sequences, 10% to 15% of them singletons. Time point reported: patch test 2, 6 weeks after DPC sensitization. As to treatment: therapeutic diphenylcyclopropenone sensitization with weekly scalp DPC. The entry originates in a study of human T cells and chemical hapten exposure.

This receptor was obtained from a woman between 45 and 60 years old with alopecia areata. Some clones in this sample may be carry-over from other donors' samples. This sample comprised whole blood, obtained in connection with sensitization to the hapten diphenylcyclopropenone (DPC). J is TRBJ1-4 and V is TRBV9, with a tentative D call TRBD1 (6 bases). CDR3 residues: CASSVGGTKNEKLFF. The CDR3 nucleotides read TGTGCCAGCAGCGTAGGCGGGACAAAGAATGAAAAACTGTTTTTT.